Listed here are 21 T cell receptor beta chains from one sample, sequenced in a study of response to subunit inactivated influenza vaccine. TCRdb called the RT-PCR reads again in MiXCR, with one record for every CDR3 protein. The repertoire holds some 480,000 distinct CDR3 sequences, with roughly 9.7% as singletons. The starting material was PBMCs from blood, obtained about 40 days after vaccination. The origin of the receptors is a man aged 45-60 years who received an inactivated influenza vaccine.

In its sample, this clonotype was seen a few times. The chain recombines TRBV12-3 or TRBV12-4 with TRBJ1-3, with D possibly matching TRBD1 (5 bases). This CDR3 is 17 amino acids long. Trimming left V 3 bases short and J 0 bases short, with 15 bases between. The CDR3 is CASSFTRDSISGNTIYF. CDR3 DNA sequence: TGTGCCAGCAGTTTCACCCGGGACTCCATCTCTGGAAACACCATATATTTT.

In the case of this clonotype: Germline and junction disagree at one end, which may indicate a read error. The chain links TRBV11-2 to TRBJ2-1; 13 bases fit TRBD2. Germline CDR1 SGHAT, CDR2 FQNNGV. The CDR3 is 15 residues long. CDR3 loop: CASSLMGLAGNVQFF. The DNA for the CDR3 is TGTGCCAGCAGCTTAATGGGACTAGCGGGAAATGTGCAGTTCTTC.

This clonotype was seen a few times. J is TRBJ2-1 and V is TRBV11-2, with 9 nucleotides matching TRBD1. The CDR3 extends over 16 amino acids. CDR1 SGHAT and CDR2 FQNNGV come from the germline V gene. J was trimmed by 3 bases and V by 6 bases; bases with no gene match: 9. The CDR3: CASRPTQGARYNEQFF. Written as DNA, the CDR3 is TGTGCCAGCAGACCGACACAGGGGGCACGCTACAATGAGCAGTTCTTC.

This clonotype was seen many times. This chain links TRBV20-1 with TRBJ2-3; TRBD2 matches at 10 bases. V was pared by 5 bases and J by 4 bases, with 0 bases of the junction left unmatched. Germline CDR1 and CDR2: DFQATT and SNEGSKA (reference sequence). The CDR3 covers 12 residues. CDR3 sequence (DNA): TGCAGTGCTGGGACTAGCGCAGATACGCAGTATTTT. Translated, it gives CSAGTSADTQYF.

This clonotype was observed a handful of times. The chain carries TRBV12-3 or TRBV12-4 and TRBJ2-1; 7 bases are a match to TRBD1. CDR3 length: 12 amino acids. Trimming cost V 5 bases and J 15 bases; bases outside gene matches: 10. The DNA of the CDR3 is TGTGCCAGCAGTAGAAGACAGGGCTTCTGGTTCTTC. Protein product: CASSRRQGFWFF.

This clonotype was recorded at least ten times. The J gene is TRBJ2-1, the V gene TRBV10-3, with 10 bases that match TRBD2. J gave up 2 bases and V 6 bases, and 4 bases lay outside the gene matches. Germline CDR1 is ENHRY and CDR2 is SYGVKD. The CDR3 extends over 15 amino acids. The CDR3 region is CAIRASGSAYNEQFF. In DNA, the CDR3 is TGTGCCATCAGGGCTAGCGGGAGTGCCTACAATGAGCAGTTCTTC.

This clonotype has a count of ten or more. V is TRBV10-2 and J is TRBJ2-1; D possibly corresponds to TRBD1 (5 bases). The CDR3 consists of 14 residues. V was trimmed by 6 bases and J by 3 bases, leaving 12 bases between them. Germline V gives CDR1 WSHSY, CDR2 SAAADI. The CDR3, as DNA: TGCGCCAGCAGCGCCTGGGGCAGCTACAATGAGCAGTTCTTC. Translated, it gives CASSAWGSYNEQFF.

This clonotype was recorded a few times. The chain recombines TRBV20-1 with TRBJ1-1; D ambiguous. This CDR3 comprises 11 residues. V was clipped by 4 bases and J by 12 bases, with 15 bases between them. CDR1 is DFQATT, CDR2 SNEGSKA, per germline (reference sequence). The CDR3 sequence is CSATLPAATFF. CDR3 coding DNA: TGCAGTGCTACCCTCCCCGCGGCAACTTTCTTT.

J is TRBJ2-1 and V is TRBV4-3; TRBD2 aligns across 9 bases. The CDR3 contains 18 residues. V shed 1 base, J shed 0 bases, and the junction held 7 bases outside the gene matches. Germline assignment: CDR1 LGHNA and CDR2 YSLEER. The DNA for the CDR3 is TGCGCCAGCAGCCAAGGGACTAGCGACCTTCACTCCTACAATGAGCAGTTCTTC. Its protein product is CASSQGTSDLHSYNEQFF.

On this clonotype itself: This sequence may be a read error, since a much larger clone differs from it by one base. V usage is TRBV5-1 and J usage is TRBJ2-1; 11 bases map to TRBD2. This CDR3 is 17 amino acids long. Germline V gene data show CDR1 as SGHRS and CDR2 as YFSETQ. The CDR3 nucleotides read TGCGCCAGCAGCTGGGGAACTAGCGGGAGATCCTACAGTGAGCAGTTCTTC. This gives the protein CASSWGTSGRSYSEQFF. Variable domain in full (rest from reference TRBV5-1 and TRBJ2-1): KAGVTQTPRYLIKTRGQQVTLSCSPISGHRSVSWYQQTPGQGLQFLFEYFSETQRNKGNFPGRFSGRQFSNSRSEMNVSTLELGDSALYLCASSWGTSGRSYSEQFFGPGTRLTVL.

A word on this clonotype: This may be a read error, as it is one base from a much larger clone. The J gene is TRBJ2-1, the V gene TRBV29-1; D might be TRBD2 (6 bases). Germline CDR1 SQVTM, CDR2 ANQGSEA. The CDR3 sequence is 14 residues long. CDR3 in DNA: TGCAGCCTTGAGGCTAGCGAATCCTACAATGAGCAGTTCTTC. Its protein is CSLEASESYNEQFF.

A note on this clonotype: A much bigger clone sits one base away, suggesting this may be a read error. The chain recombines TRBV29-1 with TRBJ1-1, with D unresolved. Trimming shortened V by 6 bases and J by 3 bases, and 17 bases separated the two germline ends. CDR3 length: 14 amino acids. Germline CDR1 and CDR2: SQVTM and ANQGSEA. CDR3 bases: TGCAGCGTGATCCGGCTGGTGCGTGACACTGAAGCTTTCTTT. Protein sequence: CSVIRLVRDTEAFF.

The chain employs TRBV29-1 and TRBJ2-3; TRBD2 agrees at 13 bases. Germline V lookup: CDR1 SQVTM, CDR2 ANQGSEA. This CDR3 contains 17 residues. J lost 2 bases, V lost 4 bases, and 9 bases had no gene match. This CDR3 is CSVGTSGGRLYTDTQYF. The CDR3 DNA follows: TGCAGCGTTGGGACTAGCGGGGGCCGACTTTACACAGATACGCAGTATTTT.

In its sample, this clonotype was seen a few times. Written as DNA, the CDR3 is TGTGCCAGCACCGGGACTAGCGGGAGGGCCCTTACGGACACAGATACGCAGTATTTT. Translating it yields CASTGTSGRALTDTDTQYF. The chain combines TRBV12-3 or TRBV12-4 with TRBJ2-3, with 16 bases identical to TRBD2. V gave up 7 bases and J gave up 2 bases; unmatched junction bases: 12. The CDR3 has 19 residues.

The chain recombines TRBV12-3 or TRBV12-4 with TRBJ1-1; D is ambiguous. Trimming left V 7 bases short and J 1 base short, with 10 bases between. This CDR3 is 13 amino acids long. For the CDR3, the DNA is TGTGCCAGCATCCCAGATAGGAACACTGAAGCTTTCTTT. Its protein is CASIPDRNTEAFF.

This clonotype was observed at least ten times. This sequence joins TRBV4-3 and TRBJ2-1; no clear D gene. V gave up 0 bases and J gave up 7 bases, with 7 bases separating them. Germline V gene sequence: CDR1 LGHNA, CDR2 YSLEER. This CDR3 comprises 13 residues. The CDR3 DNA reads TGCGCCAGCAGCCAAGATACGAGAAATGAGCAGTTCTTC. It is translated as CASSQDTRNEQFF.

V usage is TRBV3-1 and J usage is TRBJ2-7; the D gene is possibly TRBD2 (5 bases). CDR3 length: 13 residues. The germline CDR1 and CDR2 sequences are LGHDT and YNNKEL (reference sequence). Trimming removed 1 base from V and 7 bases from J, with 11 bases in between. CDR3 in DNA: TGTGCCAGCAGCCAAGCACGTTCGGGGGAGCAGTACTTC. Its protein product is CASSQARSGEQYF.

This clonotype was detected a few times. This chain joins TRBV2 and TRBJ2-2; TRBD1 matches 12 bases. V lost 7 bases, J lost 6 bases, and 3 bases stayed unmatched. Germline assignment: CDR1 SNHLY and CDR2 FYNNEI. This CDR3 comprises 14 residues. The CDR3: CASKGQGASGELFF. CDR3 DNA: TGTGCCAGCAAGGGACAGGGGGCGTCCGGGGAGCTGTTTTTT.

This sequence joins TRBV20-1 and TRBJ2-1; either TRBD1 or TRBD2 may fit D (5 bases each). Germline assignment: CDR1 DFQATT and CDR2 SNEGSKA (reference sequence). There are 14 residues in the CDR3. Between the trimmed V and J ends, which lost 5 bases and 8 bases, there was a span of 19 bases. The CDR3: CSALSRMGVDEQFF. The CDR3 bases are TGCAGTGCTTTGTCCCGGATGGGGGTGGATGAGCAGTTCTTC.

The chain employs TRBV11-2 and TRBJ2-5; possibly TRBD2 for D (6 bases). V was shortened by 5 bases and J by 4 bases, with 17 bases between the two germline ends. CDR1 is SGHAT and CDR2 is FQNNGV in the germline V gene. The CDR3 runs 15 residues. The chain's CDR3 is CASSRVVAGLETQYF. The CDR3 DNA reads as TGTGCCAGCAGCCGGGTCGTGGCGGGGCTAGAGACCCAGTACTTC.

CDR3 region: CASSRPGAGENIQYF. The CDR3, as DNA: TGTGCCAGCAGCCGCCCCGGGGCCGGGGAAAACATTCAGTACTTC. J is TRBJ2-4 and V is TRBV7-2; D is perhaps TRBD1 or TRBD2 (5 bases each). The CDR3 loop spans 15 amino acids. CDR1 and CDR2 from the germline V gene are SGHTA and FQGNSA. V was shortened by 5 bases and J by 5 bases, with 16 bases between the two germline ends.